This TCR beta chain originates from a study of tumor-infiltrating lymphocytes in localized non-small cell lung cancer. Trimming took 6 bases from V and 8 from J; bases not matched to a gene: 11. Germline CDR1 and CDR2: SNHLY and FYNNEI. The CDR3 has 14 residues. Libraries were prepared by immunoSEQ multiplex PCR; TCRdb keeps only in-frame clonotypes and omits some of them. In the table there are about 23,000 clones, 73% of which are singletons. This clone has a handful of counts. The chain couples TRBV2 to TRBJ1-2; 8 nucleotides agree with TRBD1. The source is a human donor with non-small cell lung cancer. The sequencing input was lung tumor tissue. CDR3 DNA: TGTGCCAGCAGGGGTCAGGGGGCGAGCAACGGCTACACCTTC. This translates into CASRGQGASNGYTF.